The next 5 T cell receptor beta chains were all read from a single sample in a study of post-analysis software for immune sequencing data. Study observations and caveats: Controls showed lower frequencies than patients for five TRBV segments, and TRBV5-6, TRBV5-1 and TRBV20-1 were among these.

The TCR beta cDNA libraries carried unique molecular identifiers. TCRdb re-derived calls from the PCR reads in MiXCR, one entry per CDR3 protein. This sample carries 150,000 to 200,000 distinct CDR3 sequences, over 25% of them seen once, and the ten largest clones take less than 1.6%. Which antigens these TCRs recognize remains unknown. Source material: blood. The receptors here all came from a girl aged 5 to 17 with multiple sclerosis.

This clonotype was observed a few times. The CDR3 here is CATTRLYSGNTIYF. The DNA for the CDR3 is TGTGCCACCACCCGGCTCTACTCTGGAAACACCATATATTTT. The genes are TRBV28 and TRBJ1-3; D gene ambiguous. V shed 10 bases and J shed 0 bases, with 13 bases lying between them. This CDR3 comprises 14 residues. Germline CDR1 reads MDHEN; CDR2 reads SYDVKM.

At least ten counts were recorded for this clonotype. This chain links TRBV28 with TRBJ2-1, with 14 bases identical to TRBD2. The CDR3 loop spans 15 amino acids. CDR1 is MDHEN and CDR2 is SYDVKM in the germline V gene. V was clipped by 4 bases and J by 6 bases; unmatched bases: 2. This CDR3 reads CASSWGLAGANEQFF. The DNA for the CDR3 is TGTGCCAGCAGTTGGGGACTAGCGGGGGCCAATGAGCAGTTCTTC.

Many counts were recorded for this clonotype. The chain links TRBV25-1 to TRBJ2-7; 8 nucleotides agree with TRBD1. The junction had 10 bases not matched to a gene; V was cut back by 6 bases and J by 6 bases. Germline loops: CDR1 MGHDK, CDR2 SYGVNS. This CDR3 is 14 amino acids long. Here the CDR3 reads CASRSYQGASEQYF. The CDR3, as DNA: TGTGCCAGCAGAAGCTACCAGGGGGCGAGCGAGCAGTACTTC.

The chain is built from TRBV18 and TRBJ2-1; D not resolved. Trimming pared 4 bases from V and 8 bases from J, leaving 12 bases between. The germline V gene encodes CDR1 KGHSH and CDR2 LQKENI. This CDR3 has 13 amino acids. The CDR3 reads CASSLRTDDEQFF. CDR3 sequence (DNA): TGTGCCAGCTCACTTCGGACCGACGATGAGCAGTTCTTC.

At least ten counts were recorded for this clonotype. The chain is built from TRBV4-1 and TRBJ2-1; 7 bases map to TRBD1. The CDR3 loop spans 18 amino acids. V lost 0 bases and J lost 2; bases outside the gene matches: 10. Germline values: CDR1 MGHRA, CDR2 YSYEKL. CDR3 amino acids: CASSQENRDRAAYNEQFF. The CDR3 DNA reads TGCGCCAGCAGCCAAGAGAACCGAGACAGGGCGGCCTACAATGAGCAGTTCTTC.